The rows below give T cell receptor beta chains drawn from one sample of a study of cytomegalovirus exposure and HLA in healthy donors. Clones were read by immunoSEQ multiplex PCR, and TCRdb kept only the in-frame ones, dropping some. The sample lists more than 150,000 clones, around 80% occurring once. The sample was PBMCs. The receptors originated from a young man in good health and CMV-seronegative. Both conserved end residues are part of each CDR3. The D gene is left open where the match is weak. Clone size is given for some rows only: seen once, a few or many times, or a class if the clone is expanded.

v_gene	d_gene	len	j_gene	abundance	CDR3nt	CDR3aa
TRBV6-5	-	12	TRBJ1-2	-	TGTGCCAGCAGGGCAGGCCTCTGTAACTACACCTTC	CASRAGLCNYTF
TRBV30	-	15	TRBJ2-2	-	TGTGCCTGGAGTAGGCCAGACTTGTCCACCGGGGAGCTGTTTTTT	CAWSRPDLSTGELFF
TRBV4-2	TRBD1	18	TRBJ1-3	-	TGTGCCAGCAGCCAAAATTCAGGGGCAGGGGGCTCTGGAAACACCATATATTTT	CASSQNSGAGGSGNTIYF
TRBV7-6	-	16	TRBJ1-2	once	TGTGCCAGCAGCATCTATCCGGACGGAGGGGAATATGGCTACACCTTC	CASSIYPDGGEYGYTF
TRBV11-2	-	14	TRBJ2-3	-	TGTGCCAGCAGCTTAGTTGGGGGGAGAGATACGCAGTATTTT	CASSLVGGRDTQYF
TRBV10-2	TRBD2	19	TRBJ2-1	-	TGCGCCAGCAGTGAGTCGGTGACTAGCGGGCACAAAGGTCCCAAAGAGCAGTTCTTC	CASSESVTSGHKGPKEQFF
TRBV5-6	-	13	TRBJ1-2	-	TGTGCCAGCAGCTCCCAGGGTGGGTATGGCTACACCTTC	CASSSQGGYGYTF
TRBV6-5	TRBD1	13	TRBJ2-7	-	TGTGCCAGCAAACGGACAGGTGGAAGGGAGCAGTACTTC	CASKRTGGREQYF
TRBV4-2	TRBD1	18	TRBJ2-2	-	TGTGCCAGCAGCCAAGATATGAACAGGGGGAAGAACACCGGGGAGCTGTTTTTT	CASSQDMNRGKNTGELFF
TRBV5-4	-	13	TRBJ2-7	few	TGTGCCAGCAGCTCCGCCCCTTCAGGCGAGCAGTACTTC	CASSSAPSGEQYF
TRBV6-6	TRBD1	13	TRBJ2-7	-	TGTGCCAGCAGCCGGGGACAGGGCTACGAGCAGTACTTC	CASSRGQGYEQYF
TRBV7-7	TRBD1	15	TRBJ2-3	once	TGTGCTAGCGCCCCCGGGACAGGGCGATCAGATACGCAGTATTTT	CASAPGTGRSDTQYF
TRBV4-1	TRBD1	13	TRBJ1-4	-	TGCGCCAGCAGACGGACAGGGTCCGAAAAACTGTTTTTT	CASRRTGSEKLFF